This TCR beta chain is from a study of OX40 agonist ivuxolimab in advanced cancers. This clone is a singleton in its sample. This table comes from immunoSEQ multiplex PCR, and its TCRdb copy is limited to in-frame clones, with some not included. The table lists around 86,000 clones, 75% to 90% of them singletons. This TCR was recovered from an adult with an advanced solid tumor such as melanoma, head and neck, liver or kidney cancer. The sample in question was CD4+ or CD8+ T cells sorted from blood, obtained in a trial of the OX40 agonist ivuxolimab.

DNA for the CDR3: TGTGCCAGCAGTTATGGCCCGGGGAAGCCCCAGCATTTT. Protein product: CASSYGPGKPQHF. The rearrangement uses TRBV27 and TRBJ1-5; D ambiguous. V lost 4 bases and J 8 bases, leaving 12 bases between the germline ends. The CDR3 length is 13 residues. Per germline, CDR1 MNHEY and CDR2 SMNVEV (reference sequence).